The 23 T cell receptor beta chains below all came from one sample that was sequenced in a study of cytomegalovirus exposure and HLA in healthy donors. TCRdb's table, derived via immunoSEQ multiplex PCR, lists solely in-frame clones and lacks some. The table lists roughly 150,000 clones, about 95% of them singletons. Sequencing was done on a sample of PBMCs. Receptors were obtained from a man in his late teens or twenties in good health and CMV-seropositive.

The chain links TRBV18 to TRBJ2-1; D ambiguous. V lost 4 bases and J lost 0, with 13 bases in between. The germline gives CDR1 KGHSH, CDR2 LQKENI. The CDR3 sequence is 16 residues long. The CDR3 bases are TGTGCCAGCTCACTTTCCACAGAGTCCTCCTACAATGAGCAGTTCTTC. Translated, it gives CASSLSTESSYNEQFF.

This sequence joins TRBV10-3 and TRBJ1-1; 10 nucleotides align to TRBD1. Germline CDR1 and CDR2: ENHRY and SYGVKD. V lost 7 bases to trimming and J lost 4 bases; unmatched junction nucleotides: 6. There are 14 residues in the CDR3. The CDR3: CAINRDRGPTEAFF. The CDR3 bases are TGTGCCATCAACCGGGACAGGGGCCCCACTGAAGCTTTCTTT.

The V gene is TRBV7-2, the J gene TRBJ2-1; D is perhaps TRBD1 (6 bases). Germline lookup yields CDR1 SGHTA and CDR2 FQGNSA. Deletions cut 4 bases from V and 7 bases from J, with 11 bases between. The CDR3 is 13 amino acids. Here the CDR3 reads CASSSRTGNEQFF. In DNA form, the CDR3 reads TGTGCCAGCAGCTCACGAACAGGGAATGAGCAGTTCTTC.

The chain joins TRBV15 to TRBJ2-5; 7 bases are a match to TRBD2. J was trimmed by 0 bases and V by 1 base; bases with no gene match: 5. This CDR3 comprises 16 residues. CDR1 and CDR2 from the germline V gene are LNHNV and YYDKDF (reference sequence). The CDR3 region is CATSRATSANQETQYF. In nucleotides, the CDR3 is TGTGCCACCAGCAGAGCTACTAGCGCCAACCAAGAGACCCAGTACTTC.

This chain joins TRBV5-1 and TRBJ1-2; 7 nucleotides agree with TRBD1. The CDR3 totals 14 residues. Germline V gives CDR1 SGHRS, CDR2 YFSETQ. V was pared by 4 bases and J by 3 bases, with 6 bases of the junction left unmatched. The CDR3 is CASSLGQLHYGYTF. The CDR3 region has the DNA TGCGCCAGCAGCCTGGGACAGCTCCACTATGGCTACACCTTC.

The chain is built from TRBV18 and TRBJ1-5, with 10 positions matching TRBD1. The CDR3 runs 15 residues. V dropped 5 bases and J dropped 5; count of bases not matched to a gene: 6. Germline V gene data show CDR1 as KGHSH and CDR2 as LQKENI. The CDR3 reads CASSVTGGDDQPQHF. As DNA, the CDR3 is TGTGCCAGCTCAGTGACAGGGGGCGATGATCAGCCCCAGCATTTT.

In DNA, the CDR3 is TGCGCCAGCAGTCAAGGTACAGGGGAACACAGGGGTGAATCCTACGAGCAGTACTTC. It yields the protein CASSQGTGEHRGESYEQYF. This sequence joins TRBV23-1 and TRBJ2-7; 7 bases agree with TRBD1. TRBV23-1 is assigned to the ORF class and has an uncertain function. This CDR3 is 19 amino acids long. V was clipped by 2 bases and J by 1 base; unmatched bases: 17.

This clone was observed once. V and J are TRBV5-1 and TRBJ2-5; D unclear. Germline lookup yields CDR1 SGHRS and CDR2 YFSETQ. The V and J ends lost 0 bases and 5 bases respectively, with 5 bases between them. The CDR3 sequence is 12 residues long. Here the CDR3 reads CASSLVSETQYF. The CDR3 coding sequence is TGCGCCAGCAGCTTGGTTAGCGAGACCCAGTACTTC.

The sample holds a few counts of this clone. This chain joins TRBV6-5 and TRBJ2-7; tentative D call: TRBD2 (5 bases). V was pared by 0 bases and J by 5 bases, with 14 bases between. Germline V lookup: CDR1 MNHEY, CDR2 SVGAGI. The CDR3 totals 15 residues. CDR3 in amino acids: CASSYSPRATNEQYF. The DNA of the CDR3 is TGTGCCAGCAGTTACTCGCCGCGGGCCACTAACGAGCAGTACTTC.

The rearrangement joins TRBV5-1 to TRBJ1-2; 8 nucleotides line up with TRBD1. The CDR3 length is 14 residues. J gave up 4 bases and V 6 bases, and 8 bases lay outside the gene matches. Germline CDR1 is SGHRS and CDR2 is YFSETQ. This CDR3 reads CASTPDRASYGYTF. Here the CDR3 DNA reads TGCGCCAGCACCCCGGACAGGGCCTCCTATGGCTACACCTTC.

The chain links TRBV4-1 to TRBJ2-7; 16 nucleotides line up with TRBD2. The germline V gene encodes CDR1 MGHRA and CDR2 YSYEKL. J gave up 0 bases and V 1 base, and 15 bases lay outside the gene matches. This CDR3 is built from 22 residues. CDR3 bases: TGCGCCAGCAGCCAAGCCCATGGTACCGTTGGGACTAGCGGGAGGGTCTCCTACGAGCAGTACTTC. Amino acids: CASSQAHGTVGTSGRVSYEQYF.

The J gene is TRBJ2-2, the V gene TRBV5-1; 8 bases map to TRBD1. The CDR3 has 15 residues. V shed 1 base, J shed 5 bases, and the junction held 4 bases outside the gene matches. Germline CDR1 SGHRS, CDR2 YFSETQ. This CDR3 reads CASSLRTGTTGELFF. The CDR3 nucleotides read TGCGCCAGCAGCTTGAGGACAGGGACGACCGGGGAGCTGTTTTTT.

The chain is built from TRBV10-3 and TRBJ2-5; the match to TRBD2 covers 7 bases. The junction had 7 bases not matched to a gene; V was cut back by 4 bases and J by 5 bases. This CDR3 is 14 amino acids long. CDR1 and CDR2 from the germline V gene are ENHRY and SYGVKD. The CDR3 sequence: CAISGREGRETQYF. CDR3 sequence (DNA): TGTGCCATCAGTGGTAGGGAGGGGCGGGAGACCCAGTACTTC.

This clone appeared once. The chain's CDR3 is CASSFGTGRASGANVLTF. CDR3 DNA: TGTGCCAGCAGTTTTGGGACAGGGCGAGCCTCTGGGGCCAACGTCCTGACTTTC. The rearrangement uses TRBV28 and TRBJ2-6, with 9 bases fitting TRBD1. Germline V lookup: CDR1 MDHEN, CDR2 SYDVKM. V was pared by 3 bases and J by 0 bases, with 6 bases of the junction left unmatched. CDR3 length equals 18 residues. The entire variable domain, with the rest obtained from reference TRBV28 and TRBJ2-6, is as follows: DVKVTQSSRYLVKRTGEKVFLECVQDMDHENMFWYRQDPGLGLRLIYFSYDVKMKEKGDIPEGYSVSREKKERFSLILESASTNQTSMYLCASSFGTGRASGANVLTFGAGSRLTVL.

V and J are TRBV5-1 and TRBJ2-1; D not resolved. CDR1 is SGHRS and CDR2 is YFSETQ in the germline V gene. The CDR3 has 14 residues. Trimming cost V 0 bases and J 4 bases, with 8 bases left between them. For the CDR3, the DNA is TGCGCCAGCAGCTTGGGTCCTACGTACAATGAGCAGTTCTTC. It is translated as CASSLGPTYNEQFF.

The rearrangement uses TRBV7-9 and TRBJ2-7; 10 bases align to TRBD2. CDR1 is SEHNR and CDR2 is FQNEAQ in the germline V gene (reference sequence). V gave up 1 base and J gave up 5 bases; unmatched junction bases: 2. This CDR3 spans 14 amino acids. The CDR3 DNA reads as TGTGCCAGCAGCTTAGGGCTAGCGGGAGACGAGCAGTACTTC. Amino acids: CASSLGLAGDEQYF. Looking up the rest from reference TRBV7-9 and TRBJ2-7 gives the full variable domain: DTGVSQNPRHKITKRGQNVTFRCDPISEHNRLYWYRQTLGQGPEFLTYFQNEAQLEKSRLLSDRFSAERPKGSFSTLEIQRTEQGDSAMYLCASSLGLAGDEQYFGPGTRLTVT.

Comments on this clone: Other nucleotide sequences from this sample produce the same CDR3. The J gene is TRBJ2-1, the V gene TRBV9; 13 bases are a match to TRBD2. Germline loops: CDR1 SGDLS, CDR2 YYNGEE. V trimming: 3 bases; J trimming: 6 bases; junction bases outside the gene matches: 3. CDR3 length: 15 residues. CDR3 nucleotide sequence: TGTGCCAGCAGCGCGAGGACTAGCGGGAGCAATGAGCAGTTCTTC. This codes for CASSARTSGSNEQFF.

Concerning this clone: The sample has other DNA sequences that encode this CDR3 too. This chain links TRBV2 with TRBJ2-7, with 11 bases fitting TRBD2. V lost 4 bases to trimming and J lost 0 bases; unmatched junction nucleotides: 2. Germline lookup yields CDR1 SNHLY and CDR2 FYNNEI. This CDR3 region has 15 residues. The CDR3 coding sequence is TGTGCCAGCAGTGGAACTAGCGGGAGCTCCTACGAGCAGTACTTC. The encoded protein is CASSGTSGSSYEQYF.

The chain uses TRBV27 and TRBJ1-2; D remains unclear. This CDR3 is 13 amino acids long. V lost 0 bases to trimming and J lost 7 bases, with 9 bases between them. Per germline, CDR1 MNHEY and CDR2 SMNVEV (reference sequence). CDR3 DNA sequence: TGTGCCAGCAGTTTATCCCAGGCATCTGGCTACACCTTC. Translating gives CASSLSQASGYTF.

Notes on this clone: The sample carries other DNA sequences with the same CDR3. The chain is built from TRBV5-1 and TRBJ2-7; TRBD1 aligns across 7 bases. V was clipped by 0 bases and J by 2 bases; unmatched bases: 2. The CDR3 has 14 residues. The germline gives CDR1 SGHRS, CDR2 YFSETQ. The chain's CDR3 is CASSLGQGAYEQYF. CDR3 in DNA: TGCGCCAGCAGCTTGGGACAGGGCGCCTACGAGCAGTACTTC.

The table lists this clone with a count of one. The CDR3 DNA follows: TGTGCCAGCAGCTTGTGGGGAGCCACTGAAGCTTTCTTT. It translates to CASSLWGATEAFF. V is TRBV7-3 and J is TRBJ1-1, with D unclear. Deletions cut 3 bases from V and 4 bases from J, with 9 bases between. The CDR3 is 13 amino acids. The V gene's germline CDR1 is SGHTA and CDR2 FQGTGA.

The V and J genes are TRBV18 and TRBJ2-7; 8 bases fit TRBD2. This CDR3 is built from 15 residues. Per germline, CDR1 KGHSH and CDR2 LQKENI. Unmatched junction bases numbered 11, after V lost 6 bases and J lost 4 bases. The CDR3 DNA sequence: TGTGCCAGCTCCCCCTTCAGCGGGGGCTTTTACGAGCAGTACTTC. This codes for CASSPFSGGFYEQYF.

CDR3 DNA: TGTGCCAGCAGCTTGGAGAGATACGCTAGCGGGAGACACAATGAGCAGTTCTTC. The encoded protein is CASSLERYASGRHNEQFF. The chain couples TRBV5-6 to TRBJ2-1; 10 bases line up with TRBD2. V gave up 0 bases and J gave up 5 bases; unmatched junction bases: 11. Germline-derived CDR1 and CDR2 are SGHDT and YYEEEE. The CDR3 extends over 18 amino acids.